A selection of T cell receptor beta chains follows, all from one sample in a study of OX40 agonist ivuxolimab in advanced cancers. Assay used: immunoSEQ multiplex PCR; TCRdb lists only in-frame clones, some missing. Seen here are approximately 120,000 clones, about nine tenths observed once, and the top ten hold 0.7% to 0.85%. The input for sequencing was CD4+ or CD8+ T cells sorted from blood, taken in a trial of the OX40 agonist ivuxolimab. Source of these receptors: an adult with an advanced solid tumor such as melanoma, head and neck, liver or kidney cancer. The CDR3 runs from the conserved cysteine through the conserved F or W. A D gene is named only where the DNA matches it firmly. Only some rows state a clone size, as once, few, many or a class for expanded clones.

>-|TRBD2|TRBV5-1|TRBJ2-7
TGCGCCAGCAGCCCCTCAAGACTAGCTGGGGAGCAGTACTTC
CASSPSRLAGEQYF
>once|-|TRBV29-1|TRBJ2-1
TGCAGCGGCTACATGGGGGGGCCCTACAATGAGCAGTTCTTC
CSGYMGGPYNEQFF
>-|-|TRBV2|TRBJ1-4
TGTGCCAGCAGTGACACCGGGGCCAGGAATGAAAAACTGTTTTTT
CASSDTGARNEKLFF
>-|-|TRBV9|TRBJ1-3
TGTGCCAGCAGTGAGGCGACACCCTCTGGAAACACCATATATTTT
CASSEATPSGNTIYF
>-|TRBD2|TRBV6-1|TRBJ2-1
TGTGCCAGCAGTGGGACTAGCGGGCGGCCGGAGCAGTTCTTC
CASSGTSGRPEQFF
>once|TRBD2|TRBV4-3|TRBJ2-1
TGCGCCAGCAGCCAAGAAAGCAGGGCGGGGGCCTACAATGAGCAGTTCTTC
CASSQESRAGAYNEQFF
>-|-|TRBV4-1|TRBJ1-1
TGCGCCAGCAGCCCCCCTTGGGGGAATCGCACTGAAGCTTTCTTT
CASSPPWGNRTEAFF
>-|-|TRBV9|TRBJ2-3
TGTGCCAGCAGCGTAGAGGGTCCAGATACGCAGTATTTT
CASSVEGPDTQYF
>-|TRBD1|TRBV6-5|TRBJ1-2
TGTGCCGCCGGGACAGTCATTAACTATGGCTACACCTTC
CAAGTVINYGYTF
>-|-|TRBV5-1|TRBJ2-7
TGCGCCAGCAGCCCGAACAGGGAGGGGGAGCAGTACTTC
CASSPNREGEQYF
>-|TRBD1|TRBV10-3|TRBJ2-7
TGTGCCATCAGTCCTGGACAGGGCAGCTCCTACGAGCAGTACTTC
CAISPGQGSSYEQYF
>-|-|TRBV18|TRBJ1-2
TGTGCCAGCTCACCACCGGTTCCCCGGACAGAGTCTAACTATGGCTACACCTTC
CASSPPVPRTESNYGYTF
>-|-|TRBV18|TRBJ2-7
TGTGCCAGCTCACCAGGGGTAGACGAGCAGTACTTC
CASSPGVDEQYF
>-|-|TRBV28|TRBJ1-2
TGTGCCAGCAGCATCGGCTATTATGGCTACACCTTC
CASSIGYYGYTF
>-|TRBD1|TRBV18|TRBJ2-3
TGTGCCAGCTCGGCCGTGGGACAGGGGGTCCCGTATACGCAGTATTTT
CASSAVGQGVPYTQYF
>-|-|TRBV5-1|TRBJ1-1
TGCGCCAGCAGCTTGGGGCGGGTAGGGAACACTGAAGCTTTCTTT
CASSLGRVGNTEAFF
>-|-|TRBV7-9|TRBJ1-5
TGTGCCAGCAGCCTACAGGGTCTGGATCAGCCCCAGCATTTT
CASSLQGLDQPQHF
>-|-|TRBV11-2|TRBJ1-2
TGTGCCAGCAGCTTATGGGGGGGCGCCGGGGATGGCTACACCTTC
CASSLWGGAGDGYTF
>-|-|TRBV9|TRBJ2-6
TGTGCCAGCAGCCCCCGAGTAGGCTCCTCTGGGGCCAACGTCCTGACTTTC
CASSPRVGSSGANVLTF
>-|TRBD1|TRBV28|TRBJ2-7
TGTGCCAGCAGTCCCTCCGGGACAGGGCCCTACGAGCAGTACTTC
CASSPSGTGPYEQYF
>-|TRBD1|TRBV5-1|TRBJ1-6
TGCGCCAGCAGCTTGGGACAGGGGTTTAATTCACCCCTCCACTTT
CASSLGQGFNSPLHF
>-|-|TRBV5-1|TRBJ2-2
TGCGCCAGCAGCTTGGCCGCGAACACCGGGGAGCTGTTTTTT
CASSLAANTGELFF
>-|-|TRBV5-6|TRBJ1-1
TGTGCCAGCAGCCCCCGAGGAGGGAACACTGAAGCTTTCTTT
CASSPRGGNTEAFF
>-|-|TRBV19|TRBJ1-4
TGTGCCAGTACCCTCGCGGGGGATGGGAATGAAAAACTGTTTTTT
CASTLAGDGNEKLFF
>-|TRBD2|TRBV7-2|TRBJ2-4
TGTGCCAGCAGCTCCGGACTAGCGGGACAGATTCAGTACTTC
CASSSGLAGQIQYF
>-|-|TRBV9|TRBJ1-1
TGTGCCAGCAGCGTAGTCGATAGTAGGAACACTGAAGCTTTCTTT
CASSVVDSRNTEAFF
>-|TRBD2|TRBV5-1|TRBJ2-2
TGCGCCAGCCAAAACCCCGGGACTAGCGACACCGGGGAGCTGTTTTTT
CASQNPGTSDTGELFF
>-|TRBD2|TRBV9|TRBJ2-1
TGTGCCAGCAGCGTAGGATCGGGAGGTACCGAGCAGTTCTTC
CASSVGSGGTEQFF
>-|TRBD1|TRBV14|TRBJ1-3
TGTGCCAGCAGCCTTGGGACAGCCTCTGGAAACACCATATATTTT
CASSLGTASGNTIYF
>-|-|TRBV9|TRBJ2-7
TGTGCCAGCAGCGTAGGCCCCGGGGTGGGAACCGACGAGCAGTACTTC
CASSVGPGVGTDEQYF
>-|TRBD1|TRBV6-1|TRBJ1-1
TGTGCCAGCAGACCGACAGGGGTTGACACTGAAGCTTTCTTT
CASRPTGVDTEAFF
>-|-|TRBV6-5|TRBJ2-1
TGTGCCAGCAGTCCCAGAGTAGAAAGAGTAGCTCTGCAGTTCTTC
CASSPRVERVALQFF
>-|TRBD1|TRBV7-2|TRBJ1-5
TGTGCCAGCAGCTTAATGGGACAGGGAGGCAATCAGCCCCAGCATTTT
CASSLMGQGGNQPQHF
>few|-|TRBV28|TRBJ1-2
TGTGGCTGCGAGAGTAACTATGGCTACACCTTC
CGCESNYGYTF
>once|-|TRBV6-1|TRBJ1-5
TGTGCCAGCCATATAACCAATCAGCCCCAGCATTTT
CASHITNQPQHF
>-|-|TRBV28|TRBJ2-3
TGTGCCAGCAGTTTAAAAGGACCGGGACTTTACACAGATACGCAGTATTTT
CASSLKGPGLYTDTQYF
>-|TRBD2|TRBV7-2|TRBJ2-3
TGTGCCAGCAGCTTAGTTGCGGGAGCGCCAGATACGCAGTATTTT
CASSLVAGAPDTQYF
>-|TRBD1|TRBV18|TRBJ1-5
TGTGCCAGCTCCCCCGGACAGGGGTCCAATCAGCCCCAGCATTTT
CASSPGQGSNQPQHF
>-|TRBD1|TRBV10-3|TRBJ1-4
TGTGCCATCAGTGCTCTGGGACAGGCGGGAGTTGTAAATGAAAAACTGTTTTTT
CAISALGQAGVVNEKLFF